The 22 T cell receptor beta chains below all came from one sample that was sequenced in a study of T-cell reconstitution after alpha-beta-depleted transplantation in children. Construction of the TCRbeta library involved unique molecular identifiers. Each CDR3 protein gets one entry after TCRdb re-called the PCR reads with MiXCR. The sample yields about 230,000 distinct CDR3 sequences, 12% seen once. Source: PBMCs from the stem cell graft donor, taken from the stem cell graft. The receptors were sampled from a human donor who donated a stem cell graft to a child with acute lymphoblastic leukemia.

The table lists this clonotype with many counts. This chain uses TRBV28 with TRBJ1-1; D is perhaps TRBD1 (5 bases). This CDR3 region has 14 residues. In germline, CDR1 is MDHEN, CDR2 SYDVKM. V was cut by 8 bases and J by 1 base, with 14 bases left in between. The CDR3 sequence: CASRLSGANTEAFF. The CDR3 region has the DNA TGTGCCAGCCGCCTTTCCGGGGCGAACACTGAAGCTTTCTTT.

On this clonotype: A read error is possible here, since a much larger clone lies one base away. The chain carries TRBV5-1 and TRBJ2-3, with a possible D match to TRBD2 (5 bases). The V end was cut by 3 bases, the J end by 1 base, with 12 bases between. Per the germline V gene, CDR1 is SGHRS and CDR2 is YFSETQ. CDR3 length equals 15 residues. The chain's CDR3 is CASSSDGDRTDTQYF. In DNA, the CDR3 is TGCGCCAGCAGCTCGGACGGGGATCGCACAGATACGCAGTATTTT.

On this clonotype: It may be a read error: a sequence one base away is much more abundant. CDR3 DNA: TGTACCAGCAGTTTAGCGCATGGTAGCGGGAACACCGGGGAGCTGTTTTTT. This encodes CTSSLAHGSGNTGELFF. V and J are TRBV12-3 or TRBV12-4 and TRBJ2-2; possibly TRBD2 for D (6 bases). This CDR3 comprises 17 residues.

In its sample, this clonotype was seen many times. The chain's CDR3 is CSARDSSRYGYTF. The CDR3, as DNA: TGCAGTGCTAGAGATTCCAGCCGCTATGGCTACACCTTC. This chain connects TRBV20-1 to TRBJ1-2, with D hard to call. The CDR3 runs to 13 residues. V was pared by 0 bases and J by 4 bases, with 9 bases between. Germline lookup yields CDR1 DFQATT and CDR2 SNEGSKA (reference sequence).

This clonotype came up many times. The DNA for the CDR3 is TGCGCCAGCAGCCCATCACAGGGAGGGGCAGATACGCAGTATTTT. It encodes CASSPSQGGADTQYF. This chain links TRBV23-1 with TRBJ2-3, with D maybe TRBD2 (7 bases). TRBV23-1 is reported as an ORF; its role is uncertain. The length of the CDR3 is 15 residues. Trimming removed 6 bases at V and 4 bases at J, with 17 bases between.

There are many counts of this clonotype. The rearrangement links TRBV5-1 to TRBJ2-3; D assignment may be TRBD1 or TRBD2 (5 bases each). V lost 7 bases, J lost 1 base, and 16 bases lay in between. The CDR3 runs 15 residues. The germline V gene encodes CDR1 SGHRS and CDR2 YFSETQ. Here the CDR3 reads CASHLGGLGTDTQYF. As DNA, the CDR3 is TGCGCCAGCCATCTTGGGGGTCTCGGCACAGATACGCAGTATTTT.

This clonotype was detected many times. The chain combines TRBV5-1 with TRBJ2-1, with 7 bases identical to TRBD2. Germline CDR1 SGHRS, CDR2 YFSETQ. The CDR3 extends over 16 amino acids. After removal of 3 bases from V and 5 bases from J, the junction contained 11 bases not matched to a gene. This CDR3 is CASSSHAGVSNNEQFF. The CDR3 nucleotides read TGCGCCAGCAGCTCCCACGCGGGAGTATCTAACAATGAGCAGTTCTTC.

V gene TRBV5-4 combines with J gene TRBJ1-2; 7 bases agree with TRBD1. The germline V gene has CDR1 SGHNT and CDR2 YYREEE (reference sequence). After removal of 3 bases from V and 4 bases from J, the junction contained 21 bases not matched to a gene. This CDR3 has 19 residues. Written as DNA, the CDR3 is TGTGCCAGCAGCTCCCGGCCCGGGACAGTCCACCCGGGGGCCTATGGCTACACCTTC. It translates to CASSSRPGTVHPGAYGYTF.

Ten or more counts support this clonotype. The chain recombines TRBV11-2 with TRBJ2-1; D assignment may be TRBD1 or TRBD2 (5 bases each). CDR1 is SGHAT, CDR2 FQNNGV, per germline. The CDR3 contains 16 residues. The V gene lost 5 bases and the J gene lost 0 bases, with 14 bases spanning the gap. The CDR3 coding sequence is TGTGCCAGCAGCCCACCCGGGGCAAGCTCCTACAATGAGCAGTTCTTC. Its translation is CASSPPGASSYNEQFF.

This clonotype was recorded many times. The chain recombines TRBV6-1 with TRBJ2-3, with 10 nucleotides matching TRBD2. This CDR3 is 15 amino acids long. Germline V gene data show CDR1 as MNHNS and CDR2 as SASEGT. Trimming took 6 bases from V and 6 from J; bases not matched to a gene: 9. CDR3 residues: CASSGSGGASDTQYF. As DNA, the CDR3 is TGTGCCAGCAGCGGAAGCGGGGGGGCCTCCGATACGCAGTATTTT.

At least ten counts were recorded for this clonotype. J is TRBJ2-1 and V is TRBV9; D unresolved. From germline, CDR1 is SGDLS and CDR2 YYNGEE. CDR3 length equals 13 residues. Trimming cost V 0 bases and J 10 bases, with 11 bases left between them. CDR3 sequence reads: CASSVEMTAEQFF. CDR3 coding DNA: TGTGCCAGCAGCGTAGAGATGACGGCCGAGCAGTTCTTC. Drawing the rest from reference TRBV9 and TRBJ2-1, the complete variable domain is DSGVTQTPKHLITATGQRVTLRCSPRSGDLSVYWYQQSLDQGLQFLIQYYNGEERAKGNILERFSAQQFPDLHSELNLSSLELGDSALYFCASSVEMTAEQFFGPGTRLTVL.

CDR3 region: CASSLNGNEQFF. CDR3 nucleotides: TGTGCCAGCAGTTTGAACGGCAATGAGCAGTTCTTC. This sequence joins TRBV28 and TRBJ2-1; D unresolved. Germline CDR1 and CDR2: MDHEN and SYDVKM. The germline V and J ends were trimmed by 3 bases and 6 bases, with 6 bases remaining between them. This CDR3 has 12 residues.

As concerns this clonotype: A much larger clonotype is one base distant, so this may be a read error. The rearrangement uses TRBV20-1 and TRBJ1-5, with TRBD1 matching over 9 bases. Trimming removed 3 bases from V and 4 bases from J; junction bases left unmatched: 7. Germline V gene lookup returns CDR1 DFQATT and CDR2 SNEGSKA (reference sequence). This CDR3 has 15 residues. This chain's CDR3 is CSARSPGTGNQPQHF. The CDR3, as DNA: TGCAGTGCTAGGAGCCCCGGGACAGGGAATCAGCCCCAGCATTTT.

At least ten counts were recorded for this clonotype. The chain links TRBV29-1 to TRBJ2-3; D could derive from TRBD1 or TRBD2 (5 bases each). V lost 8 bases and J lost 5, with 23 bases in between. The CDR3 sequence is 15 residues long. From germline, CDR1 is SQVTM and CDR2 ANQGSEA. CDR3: CSSPGQGPGGDTQYF. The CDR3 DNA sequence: TGCAGCTCACCGGGCCAGGGACCGGGCGGAGATACGCAGTATTTT.

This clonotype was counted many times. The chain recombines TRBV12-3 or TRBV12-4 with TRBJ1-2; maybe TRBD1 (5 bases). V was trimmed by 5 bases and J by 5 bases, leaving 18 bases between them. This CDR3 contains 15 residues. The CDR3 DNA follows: TGTGCCAGCAGTCCCCGCAGGGTTGGGGGATATGGCTACACCTTC. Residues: CASSPRRVGGYGYTF.

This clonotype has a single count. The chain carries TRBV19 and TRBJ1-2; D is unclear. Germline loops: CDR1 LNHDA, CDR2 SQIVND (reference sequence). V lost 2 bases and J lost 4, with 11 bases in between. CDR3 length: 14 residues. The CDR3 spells CASSIPAGSYGYTF. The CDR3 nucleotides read TGTGCCAGTAGTATACCCGCTGGGAGCTATGGCTACACCTTC.

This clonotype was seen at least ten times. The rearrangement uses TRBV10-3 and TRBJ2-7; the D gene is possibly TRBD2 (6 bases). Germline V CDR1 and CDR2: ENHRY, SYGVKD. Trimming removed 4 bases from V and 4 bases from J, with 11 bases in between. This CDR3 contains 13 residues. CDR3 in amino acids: CAISGTILYEQYF. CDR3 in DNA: TGTGCCATCAGTGGGACTATATTATACGAGCAGTACTTC.

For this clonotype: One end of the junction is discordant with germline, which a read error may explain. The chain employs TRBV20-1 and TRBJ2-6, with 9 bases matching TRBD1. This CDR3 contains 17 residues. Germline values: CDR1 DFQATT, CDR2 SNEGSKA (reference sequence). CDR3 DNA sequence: TGCAGTGCCAAGGGGGGGACAGGGATCTCTGGGGCCAACGGCCTGACTTTC. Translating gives CSAKGGTGISGANGLTF.

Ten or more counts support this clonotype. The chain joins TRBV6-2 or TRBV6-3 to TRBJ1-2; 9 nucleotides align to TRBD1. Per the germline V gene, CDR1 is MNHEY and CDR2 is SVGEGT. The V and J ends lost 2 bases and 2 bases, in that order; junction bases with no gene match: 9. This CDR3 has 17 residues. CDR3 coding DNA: TGTGCCAGCAGTTACGTCAACAGGGGGCAGAGGAACTATGGCTACACCTTC. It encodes CASSYVNRGQRNYGYTF.

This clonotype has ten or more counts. DNA for the CDR3: TGTGCCAGCAGCTTGGGGCAGCCGAGCTACACCTTC. This translates into CASSLGQPSYTF. This chain joins TRBV5-5 and TRBJ1-2; D is unresolved. Looked up from germline, CDR1 is SGHKS and CDR2 is YYEKEE (reference sequence). Trimming pared 0 bases from V and 9 bases from J, leaving 9 bases between. The CDR3 totals 12 residues.

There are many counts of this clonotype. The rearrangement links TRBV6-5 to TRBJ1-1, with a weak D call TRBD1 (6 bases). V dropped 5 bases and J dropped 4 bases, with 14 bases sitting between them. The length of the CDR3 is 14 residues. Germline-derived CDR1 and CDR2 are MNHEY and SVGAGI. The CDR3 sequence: CASSRGLATTEAFF. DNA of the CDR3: TGTGCCAGCAGTCGGGGGCTGGCTACCACTGAAGCTTTCTTT.

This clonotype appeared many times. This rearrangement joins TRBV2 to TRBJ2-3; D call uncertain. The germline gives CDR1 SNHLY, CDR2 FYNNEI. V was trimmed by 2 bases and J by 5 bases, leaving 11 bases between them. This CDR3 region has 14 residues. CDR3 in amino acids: CASSEWPGKDTQYF. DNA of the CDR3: TGTGCCAGCAGTGAATGGCCTGGGAAAGATACGCAGTATTTT.